A single T cell receptor beta chain is shown here with its context. The method was immunoSEQ multiplex PCR; TCRdb's version includes in-frame clones alone and lacks a portion of them. The data hold roughly 70,000 clones, with just over 90% observed a single time. PRAID combined immunodeficiency and autoinflammation. Germline loops: CDR1 MNHEY, CDR2 SVGAGI. This CDR3 has 11 amino acids. Trimming removed 4 bases at V and 11 bases at J, with 9 bases between. The data were obtained in a study of stem cell transplantation in POMP-related autoinflammatory disease. This TCR was sampled from a human patient with POMP-related autoinflammation and immune dysregulation (PRAID). These T cells may partly come from the graft donor. The sequencing used CD4+ T cells from PBMCs, collected after stem cell transplantation. The chain recombines TRBV6-5 with TRBJ2-1, with D perhaps being TRBD1 or TRBD2 (5 bases each). CDR3 region: CASSSPGQQFF. The CDR3 nucleotides read TGTGCCAGCAGTTCTCCGGGGCAGCAGTTCTTC.